Listed below are T cell receptor beta chains from one sample, sequenced in a study of T-cell memory formation after mild COVID-19. TCRdb reprocessed the 5' RACE reads via MiXCR and lists one record per CDR3 protein. The sample holds around 300,000 distinct CDR3 sequences, roughly an eighth seen once. Sequences were obtained from PBMCs or a T cell subset sorted from them (not recorded which). The receptors stem from a man between 18 and 29 years old who had mild COVID-19 (a few samples of this study predate the infection). Cell type and time point are not known. Each CDR3 is given with its conserved first and last residue.

J gene: TRBJ2-5; V gene: TRBV12-3/TRBV12-4; CDR3 protein: CASSTGTGGEKTQYF
J gene: TRBJ2-1; V gene: TRBV20-1; CDR3 protein: CSARDPRVHEQFF
J gene: TRBJ2-1; V gene: TRBV11-2; CDR3 protein: CASSLRQGASSYNEQFF
J gene: TRBJ1-2; V gene: TRBV29-1; CDR3 protein: CSVLGNAGYTF
J gene: TRBJ1-5; V gene: TRBV7-9; CDR3 protein: CASSSGGLQPQHF
J gene: TRBJ2-2; V gene: TRBV4-3; CDR3 protein: CASSQGLTTGELFF
J gene: TRBJ1-5; V gene: TRBV6-2/TRBV6-3; CDR3 protein: CASRSHEEPQHF
J gene: TRBJ1-2; V gene: TRBV7-9; CDR3 protein: CASSKQGKDGYTF
J gene: TRBJ2-5; V gene: TRBV5-1; CDR3 protein: CASSLVVAGETQYF
J gene: TRBJ2-1; V gene: TRBV10-3; CDR3 protein: CAISDSYNEQFF
J gene: TRBJ2-5; V gene: TRBV7-9; CDR3 protein: CASSSGHVGEEETQYF
J gene: TRBJ2-3; V gene: TRBV20-1; CDR3 protein: CSARPRTARDTQYF
J gene: TRBJ1-2; V gene: TRBV6-2/TRBV6-3; CDR3 protein: CASSRQSNYGYTF
J gene: TRBJ2-3; V gene: TRBV18; CDR3 protein: CASSSGGTDTQYF